The clone carrying this T cell receptor beta chain occurred a few times. Its target is unknown. The authors ran a second PCR of about 7 to 12 cycles using a sample-barcoded 5' primer and a J-beta primer mix. Tagging of each cDNA molecule was performed by a template-switch adaptor with 12 random nucleotides. TCRdb called the 5' RACE reads again in MiXCR, with one record for every CDR3 protein. The sample consists of about 1.5 million distinct CDR3 sequences, about 42% of them appearing once. This sample was taken from a study of blood T cells in healthy people across ages. Overall study results and limits: Expanded clonotype changes were possibly confounded by unknown donor CMV status.

The TCR was taken from a woman between 18 and 30 years old in good health. Material: blood.

The DNA of the CDR3 is TGTGCCAGCAGTTTATTTCCCTCTATCGAGTTGGGTTCACCCCTCCACTTT. Translation gives CASSLFPSIELGSPLHF. The chain is built from TRBV28 and TRBJ1-6, with D uncertain. V lost 1 base, J lost 9 bases, and 19 bases lay in between. CDR3 length: 17 amino acids. Germline lookup yields CDR1 MDHEN and CDR2 SYDVKM.